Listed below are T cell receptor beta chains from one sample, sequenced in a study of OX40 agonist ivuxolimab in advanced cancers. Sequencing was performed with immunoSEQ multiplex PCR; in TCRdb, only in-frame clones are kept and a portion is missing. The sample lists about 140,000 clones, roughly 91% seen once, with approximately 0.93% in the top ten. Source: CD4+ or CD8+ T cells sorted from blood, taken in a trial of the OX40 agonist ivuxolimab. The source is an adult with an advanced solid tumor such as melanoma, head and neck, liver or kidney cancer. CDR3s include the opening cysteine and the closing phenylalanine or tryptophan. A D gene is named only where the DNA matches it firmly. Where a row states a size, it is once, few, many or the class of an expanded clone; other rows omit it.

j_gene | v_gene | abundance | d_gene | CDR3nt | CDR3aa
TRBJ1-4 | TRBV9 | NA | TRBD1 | TGTGCCAGCAGCGCCAAGAGGGGGCTGGGTGAAAAACTGTTTTTT | CASSAKRGLGEKLFF
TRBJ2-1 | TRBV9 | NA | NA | TGTGCCAGCAGCGTAGAGAGGGGGAGGGGATTCTACAATGAGCAGTTCTTC | CASSVERGRGFYNEQFF
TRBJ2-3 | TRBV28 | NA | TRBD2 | TGTGCCAGCAGTTTAGCTAGCGGGATTGGGACAGATACGCAGTATTTT | CASSLASGIGTDTQYF
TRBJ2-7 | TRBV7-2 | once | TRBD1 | TGTGCCAGCAGCCCAACGACAGGGGGCTACGAGCAGTACTTC | CASSPTTGGYEQYF
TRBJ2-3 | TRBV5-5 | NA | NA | TGTGCCAGCAGCTCGCTGACAGCCGGGGTTACGCAGTATTTT | CASSSLTAGVTQYF
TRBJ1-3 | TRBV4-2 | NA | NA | TGTGCCAGCAGCCAAGTTTCAGGGGCAGCTGGAAACACCATATATTTT | CASSQVSGAAGNTIYF
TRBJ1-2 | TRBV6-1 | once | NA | TGTGCCAGCATCCCGGGAAACTATGGCTACACCTTC | CASIPGNYGYTF
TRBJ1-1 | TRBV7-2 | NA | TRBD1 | TGTGCCAGCAGCCTGCAGGGGGCAAGGGAAGCTTTCTTT | CASSLQGAREAFF
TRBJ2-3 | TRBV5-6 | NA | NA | TGTGCCAGCAGCCGAGTCGGCGGGGACACAGATACGCAGTATTTT | CASSRVGGDTDTQYF
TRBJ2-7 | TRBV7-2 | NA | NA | TGTGCCAGCAGCTTACCGGGGGCCGTCTCCTACGAGCAGTACTTC | CASSLPGAVSYEQYF
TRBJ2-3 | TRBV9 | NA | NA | TGTGCCAGCAGCGTAGAGGGCCTCGCGGGAACCCAGGGCACAGATACGCAGTATTTT | CASSVEGLAGTQGTDTQYF
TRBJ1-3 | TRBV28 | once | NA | TGTGCCAGCAGTCCTTCACCCTTACTTCAGGGAGCGGTGAACTCCAACACCATATATTTT | CASSPSPLLQGAVNSNTIYF
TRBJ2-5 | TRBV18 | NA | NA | TGTGCCACCGCGCCGGGGGCCGTGGAGACCCAGTACTTC | CATAPGAVETQYF
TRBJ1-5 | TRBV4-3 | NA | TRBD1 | TGCGCCAGCAGCCCGACAGGGGAAGAGCAGCCCCAGCATTTT | CASSPTGEEQPQHF
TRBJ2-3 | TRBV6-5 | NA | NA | TGTGCCAGCAGGAAAGGGGACCTCACAGATACGCAGTATTTT | CASRKGDLTDTQYF
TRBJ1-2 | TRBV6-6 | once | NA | TGTGCCAGCAGTGGGACTTTTGGGGCAGGTGGCTACACCTTC | CASSGTFGAGGYTF
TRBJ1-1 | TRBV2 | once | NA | TGTGCCAGCAGTGGGGGGACGATTATGAACACTGAAGCTTTCTTT | CASSGGTIMNTEAFF
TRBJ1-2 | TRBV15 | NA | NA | TGTGCCACCAGCACCCGACAGACCTATGGCTACACCTTC | CATSTRQTYGYTF
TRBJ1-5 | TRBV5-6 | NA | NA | TGTGCCAGCAGCCATGGGTCCCGGCATTTT | CASSHGSRHF
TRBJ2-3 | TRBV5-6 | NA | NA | TGTGCCAGCATTCGACAAACCACAGATACGCAGTATTTT | CASIRQTTDTQYF
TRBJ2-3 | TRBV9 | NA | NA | TGTGCCAGCAGCGTAGAGGACGGCACAGATACGCAGTATTTT | CASSVEDGTDTQYF
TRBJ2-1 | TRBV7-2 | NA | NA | TGTGCCAGCAGCTTAGGGGCCCAAGGGAATGAGCAGTTCTTC | CASSLGAQGNEQFF
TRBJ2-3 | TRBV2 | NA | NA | TGTGCCAGCTGGAGAGTAGGGATTAGCACAGATACGCAGTATTTT | CASWRVGISTDTQYF
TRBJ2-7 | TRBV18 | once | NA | TGTGCCAGCTCACCTTCCACGGTGCCCTACGAGCAGTACTTC | CASSPSTVPYEQYF
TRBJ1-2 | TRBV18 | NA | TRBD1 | TGTGCCAGCTCACTCTCGACAGGGGTTTGGTATGGCTACACCTTC | CASSLSTGVWYGYTF
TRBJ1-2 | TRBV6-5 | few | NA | TGTGCCAGCAGTGCCTTTCGGGGAAACTATGGCTACACCTTC | CASSAFRGNYGYTF
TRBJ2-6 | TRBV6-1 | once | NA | TGTGCCAGCAGTGTGACCCACTCTGGGGCCAACGTCCTGACTTTC | CASSVTHSGANVLTF
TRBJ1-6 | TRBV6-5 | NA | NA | TGTGCCAGCAGTTACTCGGCGCAGTTGAATTCACCCCTCCACTTT | CASSYSAQLNSPLHF